This passage covers 9 T cell receptor beta chains from one sample sequenced in a study of molecular identifiers for immune sequencing clone quantification. TCRdb recomputed calls from the PCR reads with MiXCR, one row per CDR3 protein. The repertoire holds more than 550,000 distinct CDR3 sequences, about 25% seen once, with about 0.8% in the top ten. Material for sequencing was naive CD8+ T cells from blood, with Jurkat cell RNA spiked in. The sample's subset: FACS-sorted CD8+CD4-CCR7+CD45RA+ naive T cells. All receptors come from a human donor in good health. Some libraries in this study had Jurkat cell RNA spiked in.

A single count supports this clonotype. The germline gene is not matched at one end of the junction; a read error may be the cause. The rearrangement joins TRBV12-3 or TRBV12-4 to TRBJ2-5; 7 bases map to TRBD1. The CDR3 covers 14 residues. In nucleotides, the CDR3 is TGTGCCGGCAGCCAAGACAGGGTAGGAGAGACCCAGTACTTC. Translating gives CAGSQDRVGETQYF.

On this clonotype itself: At one end the junction does not follow the germline gene, possibly because of a read error. The V gene is TRBV7-3, the J gene TRBJ1-1; no clear D gene. The CDR3 is made up of 13 amino acids. CDR1 and CDR2 from the germline V gene are SGHTA and FQGTGA. CDR3 residues: CASSLSAQTEALF. The CDR3 region has the DNA TGTGCCAGCAGCTTATCGGCACAGACTGAAGCTCTCTTT.

This clonotype was detected ten times or more. This sequence joins TRBV18 and TRBJ2-7, with 11 bases fitting TRBD2. V dropped 3 bases and J dropped 4; count of bases not matched to a gene: 5. Germline V CDR1 and CDR2: KGHSH, LQKENI. The CDR3 runs to 15 residues. Here the CDR3 reads CASSPTSGRRYEQYF. The CDR3 DNA reads TGTGCCAGCTCACCCACTAGCGGGAGAAGGTACGAGCAGTACTTC.

This chain links TRBV24-1 with TRBJ2-5; D is perhaps TRBD2 (5 bases). The germline gives CDR1 KGHDR, CDR2 SFDVKD. This CDR3 is built from 17 residues. V shed 4 bases and J shed 2 bases, with 19 bases lying between them. The chain's CDR3 is CATSDRPLATRQETQYF. CDR3 coding DNA: TGTGCCACCAGTGACCGCCCCTTAGCGACTCGACAAGAGACCCAGTACTTC.

With regard to this clonotype: This may be a read error, as it is one base from a much larger clone. V gene TRBV5-6 combines with J gene TRBJ1-1, with D hard to call. CDR3 size: 13 residues. Per germline, CDR1 SGHDT and CDR2 YYEEEE. The CDR3 sequence: CASSPVGLTEALF. The CDR3 DNA sequence: TGTGCCAGCAGCCCCGTGGGTCTCACTGAAGCTCTCTTT.

J is TRBJ2-6 and V is TRBV3-1, with D perhaps being TRBD1 or TRBD2 (5 bases each). Germline values: CDR1 LGHDT, CDR2 YNNKEL (reference sequence). Trimming shortened V by 0 bases and J by 3 bases, and 21 bases separated the two germline ends. There are 20 residues in the CDR3. The CDR3 bases are TGTGCCAGCAGCCAAGAATATCGGGGCTACGTTTCAGTTGGGGCCAACGTCCTGACTTTC. Its translation: CASSQEYRGYVSVGANVLTF.

On this clonotype itself: A read error may explain this, as a much larger clone is one base away. Because the CDR3 is missing its conserved closing phenylalanine or tryptophan, this is likely a read error. The chain combines TRBV7-2 with TRBJ1-5, with D maybe TRBD1 (5 bases). Per germline, CDR1 SGHTA and CDR2 FQGNSA. This CDR3 is built from 17 residues. The V and J ends lost 1 base and 0 bases respectively, with 13 bases between them. DNA of the CDR3: TGTGCCAGCAGCTTAGATGGGACGGGAAATAGCAATCAGCCCCAGCATTCT. It is translated as CASSLDGTGNSNQPQHS.

The rearrangement joins TRBV27 to TRBJ2-5; no definite D call. Trimming left V 1 base short and J 5 bases short, with 11 bases between. Germline V gene sequence: CDR1 MNHEY, CDR2 SMNVEV (reference sequence). CDR3 length: 14 residues. CDR3 nucleotide sequence: TGTGCCAGCAGTTTATATGGCCTCGGTGAGACCCAGTACTTC. It codes for CASSLYGLGETQYF.

Many counts were recorded for this clonotype. The rearrangement joins TRBV6-5 to TRBJ2-3; D is perhaps TRBD2 (6 bases). Germline CDR1 is MNHEY and CDR2 is SVGAGI. The CDR3 runs to 16 residues. The germline V and J ends were trimmed by 2 bases and 1 base, with 13 bases remaining between them. The CDR3 nucleotides read TGTGCCAGCAGTTACGGGTTCGGGGGAGGCACAGATACGCAGTATTTT. It yields the protein CASSYGFGGGTDTQYF.